Presented here are 6 T cell receptor beta chains from one specimen sequenced in a study of tumor-infiltrating lymphocytes in primary liver carcinoma. Without any cell sorting, roughly 20-32 mg of bulk tissue yielded co-extracted RNA and DNA. Starting material of 450 to 550 ng total RNA yielded TCR beta cDNA via a constant-region primer. Slightly modified ARM-PCR served as the procedure for the TCR beta libraries. These libraries came from three rounds of nested multiplex PCR. Investigators reported that the first two PCR rounds, at 10 to 11 cycles each, used TRBV1-TRBV30 forward primers with a C-beta reverse primer. MiXCR, applied by TCRdb to the multiplex PCR reads, yields one record per CDR3 protein. The sample lists about 84,000 distinct CDR3 sequences; approximately 70% were seen once. The material sequenced was liver tumor tissue from sampling region 1. As to subset: tumor region T1, superior pole. These receptors all stem from a man aged 40-49 years with primary liver carcinoma and hepatitis B virus infection.

As for this clonotype: The germline gene is not matched at one end of the junction; a read error may be the cause. This rearrangement joins TRBV29-1 to TRBJ2-1; D is uncertain. The CDR3 is 13 residues long. Germline V lookup: CDR1 SQVTM, CDR2 ANQGSEA. CDR3 nucleotide sequence: TGCAGCGTTGATGCTCAGAGGAGCAATAAGCAATTCTTC. Amino acids: CSVDAQRSNKQFF.

Note on this clonotype: Being one base from a much bigger clone, this may be a read error. The V call is TRBV7-9, the J call TRBJ2-5; tentatively, D is TRBD1 or TRBD2 (6 bases each). The germline gives CDR1 SEHNR, CDR2 FQNEAQ (reference sequence). CDR3 length: 17 amino acids. This CDR3 reads CTSSQQAGHPLQETQYF. The CDR3, as DNA: TGTACCAGCAGCCAGCAGGCGGGACATCCTCTCCAAGAGACCCAGTACTTC.

As to this clonotype: This may be a read error, as it is one base from a much larger clone. The chain couples TRBV20-1 to TRBJ1-2; D unresolved. The CDR3 runs to 11 residues. Germline V CDR1 and CDR2: DFQATT, SNEGSKA (reference sequence). The V gene lost 4 bases and the J gene lost 9 bases, with 12 bases spanning the gap. The CDR3 here is CSATGRGSYTF. The CDR3 region has the DNA TGCAGTGCTACTGGGAGAGGAAGCTACACCTTC.

On this clonotype: A clone one base away is much larger, so this may be a read error. The chain couples TRBV30 to TRBJ1-1, with D perhaps TRBD1 (6 bases). The V gene's germline CDR1 is GTSNPN and CDR2 SVGIG (reference sequence). This CDR3 contains 14 residues. The DNA for the CDR3 is TGTGCCTTGAGTTTACAGGGCTCGAACACTGAAGCTTTCTTT. This encodes CALSLQGSNTEAFF.

The V gene is TRBV6-1, the J gene TRBJ2-5, with no clear D. This CDR3 region has 16 residues. Germline V gene lookup returns CDR1 MNHNS and CDR2 SASEGT. Trimming stripped 8 bases from V and 7 bases from J, with 26 bases between. The CDR3: CASGTTPNGFRGTQYF. CDR3 DNA: TGTGCCAGCGGAACAACACCCAATGGATTTCGAGGGACCCAGTACTTC.

This chain joins TRBV28 and TRBJ1-5; D is unresolved. Trimming stripped 2 bases from V and 14 bases from J, with 19 bases between. Germline assignment: CDR1 MDHEN and CDR2 SYDVKM. CDR3 length: 14 residues. The CDR3 DNA is TGTGCCAGCAGTTTACTCGGGGTCGGGCAGCCAAAGCATTTT. Protein: CASSLLGVGQPKHF.